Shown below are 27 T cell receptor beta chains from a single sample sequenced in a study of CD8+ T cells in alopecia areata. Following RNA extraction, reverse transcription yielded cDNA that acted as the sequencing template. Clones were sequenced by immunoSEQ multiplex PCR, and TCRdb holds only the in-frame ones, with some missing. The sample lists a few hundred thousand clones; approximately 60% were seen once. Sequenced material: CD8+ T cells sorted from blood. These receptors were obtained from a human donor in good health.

The CDR3 protein is CASSAGPAFF. CDR3 nucleotides: TGTGCCAGCAGTGCCGGGCCAGCTTTCTTT. This chain links TRBV2 with TRBJ1-1; no clear D. Germline CDR1 reads SNHLY; CDR2 reads FYNNEI. The CDR3 totals 10 residues. V lost 4 bases, J lost 10 bases, and 7 bases lay in between. Full variable domain (rest looked up from reference TRBV2 and TRBJ1-1): EPEVTQTPSHQVTQMGQEVILRCVPISNHLYFYWYRQILGQKVEFLVSFYNNEISEKSEIFDDQFSVERPDGSNFTLKIRSTKLEDSAMYFCASSAGPAFFGQGTRLTVV.

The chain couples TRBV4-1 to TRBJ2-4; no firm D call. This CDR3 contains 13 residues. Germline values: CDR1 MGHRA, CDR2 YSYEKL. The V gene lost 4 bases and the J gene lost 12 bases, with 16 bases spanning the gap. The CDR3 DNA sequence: TGCGCCAGCAGCCTCTCCCAGAACAGAGGTCAGTACTTC. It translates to CASSLSQNRGQYF.

The CDR3 bases are TGCGCCAGCAGCTTGGAGGGGCAGCCATCCTACGAGCAGTACTTC. Its translation is CASSLEGQPSYEQYF. This chain uses TRBV5-1 with TRBJ2-7, with a tentative D call TRBD1 (5 bases). The V gene's germline CDR1 is SGHRS and CDR2 YFSETQ. The ends were cut back, 0 bases at V and 1 base at J, with 11 bases in the middle. CDR3 size: 15 residues.

CDR3 in amino acids: CASSQDQKENTEAFF. The CDR3, as DNA: TGCGCCAGCAGCCAAGATCAGAAGGAGAACACTGAAGCTTTCTTT. The chain uses TRBV4-1 and TRBJ1-1, with D unresolved. Germline assignment: CDR1 MGHRA and CDR2 YSYEKL. Deletions cut 0 bases from V and 1 base from J, with 9 bases between. The CDR3 spans 15 residues.

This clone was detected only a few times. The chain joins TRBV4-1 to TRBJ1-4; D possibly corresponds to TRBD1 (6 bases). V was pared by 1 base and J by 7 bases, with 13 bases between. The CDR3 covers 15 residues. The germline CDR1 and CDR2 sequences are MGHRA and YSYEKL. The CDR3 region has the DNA TGCGCCAGCAGCCAAGTCAGGGGTGGAGGTGAAAAACTGTTTTTT. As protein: CASSQVRGGGEKLFF.

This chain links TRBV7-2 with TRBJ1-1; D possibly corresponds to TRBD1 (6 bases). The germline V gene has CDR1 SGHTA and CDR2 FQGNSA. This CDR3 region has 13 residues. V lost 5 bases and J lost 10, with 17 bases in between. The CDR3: CASSVLTGFSAFF. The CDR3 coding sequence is TGTGCCAGCAGCGTACTTACAGGGTTCTCAGCTTTCTTT. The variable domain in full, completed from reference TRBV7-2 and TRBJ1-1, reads GAGVSQSPSNKVTEKGKDVELRCDPISGHTALYWYRQSLGQGLEFLIYFQGNSAPDKSGLPSDRFSAERTGGSVSTLTIQRTQQEDSAVYLCASSVLTGFSAFFGQGTRLTVV.

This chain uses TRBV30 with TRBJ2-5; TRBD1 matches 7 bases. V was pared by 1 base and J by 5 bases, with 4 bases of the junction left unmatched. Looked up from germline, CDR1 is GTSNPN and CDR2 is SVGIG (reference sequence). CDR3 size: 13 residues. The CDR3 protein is CAWSEGAPETQYF. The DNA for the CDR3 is TGTGCCTGGAGTGAGGGGGCGCCGGAGACCCAGTACTTC.

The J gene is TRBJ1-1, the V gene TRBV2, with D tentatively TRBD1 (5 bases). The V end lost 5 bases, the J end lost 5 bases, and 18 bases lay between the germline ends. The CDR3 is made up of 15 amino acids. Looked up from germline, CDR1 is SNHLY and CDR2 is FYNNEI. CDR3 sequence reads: CASSTVRQGGTEAFF. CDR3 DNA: TGTGCCAGCAGTACGGTTAGGCAGGGAGGGACTGAAGCTTTCTTT.

The CDR3 DNA sequence: TGTGCCAGCAGTCCATTCCAGGGACAGACCACCGGGGAGCTGTTTTTT. Amino acid sequence: CASSPFQGQTTGELFF. The rearrangement links TRBV27 to TRBJ2-2; 7 bases line up with TRBD1. The CDR3 spans 16 residues. V gave up 5 bases and J gave up 4 bases; unmatched junction bases: 10. Germline V gene data show CDR1 as MNHEY and CDR2 as SMNVEV (reference sequence).

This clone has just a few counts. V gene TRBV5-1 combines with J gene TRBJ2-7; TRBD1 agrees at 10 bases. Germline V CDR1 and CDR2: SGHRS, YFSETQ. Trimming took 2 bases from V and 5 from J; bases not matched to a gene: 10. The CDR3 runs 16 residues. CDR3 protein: CASSFDNRDRGDEQYF. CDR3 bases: TGCGCCAGCAGCTTCGATAACCGGGACAGGGGAGACGAGCAGTACTTC.

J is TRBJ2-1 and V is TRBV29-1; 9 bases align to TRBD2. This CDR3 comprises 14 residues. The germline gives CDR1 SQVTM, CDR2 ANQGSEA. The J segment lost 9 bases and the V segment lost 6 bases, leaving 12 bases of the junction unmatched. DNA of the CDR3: TGCAGCGTCGACGGGCTAGCGGGGATTGGTGAGCAGTTCTTC. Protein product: CSVDGLAGIGEQFF.

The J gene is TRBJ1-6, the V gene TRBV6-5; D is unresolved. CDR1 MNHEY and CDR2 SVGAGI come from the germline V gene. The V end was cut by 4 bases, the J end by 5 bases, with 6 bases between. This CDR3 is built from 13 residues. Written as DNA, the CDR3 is TGTGCCAGCAGTTTCGCCGATAATTCACCCCTCCACTTT. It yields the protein CASSFADNSPLHF.

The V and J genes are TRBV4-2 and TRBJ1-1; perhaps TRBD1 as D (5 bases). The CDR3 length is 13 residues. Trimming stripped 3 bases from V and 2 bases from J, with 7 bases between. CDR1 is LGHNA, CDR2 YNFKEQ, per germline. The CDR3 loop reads CASSQGDNTEAFF. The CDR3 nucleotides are TGTGCCAGCAGCCAGGGGGATAACACTGAAGCTTTCTTT.

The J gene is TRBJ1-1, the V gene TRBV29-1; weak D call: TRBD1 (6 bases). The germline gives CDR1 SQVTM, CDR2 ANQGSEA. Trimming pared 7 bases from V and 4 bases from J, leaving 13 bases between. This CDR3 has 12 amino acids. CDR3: CSAGPRGTEAFF. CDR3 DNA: TGCAGCGCCGGGCCCAGGGGCACTGAAGCTTTCTTT.

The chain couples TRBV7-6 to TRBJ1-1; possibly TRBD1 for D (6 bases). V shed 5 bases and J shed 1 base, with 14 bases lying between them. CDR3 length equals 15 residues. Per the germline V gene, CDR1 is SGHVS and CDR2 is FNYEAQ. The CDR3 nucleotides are TGTGCCAGCAGCCCCTGGGACAACGGGAACACTGAAGCTTTCTTT. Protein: CASSPWDNGNTEAFF. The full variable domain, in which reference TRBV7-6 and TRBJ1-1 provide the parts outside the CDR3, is GAGVSQSPRYKVTKRGQDVALRCDPISGHVSLYWYRQALGQGPEFLTYFNYEAQQDKSGLPNDRFSAERPEGSISTLTIQRTEQRDSAMYRCASSPWDNGNTEAFFGQGTRLTVV.

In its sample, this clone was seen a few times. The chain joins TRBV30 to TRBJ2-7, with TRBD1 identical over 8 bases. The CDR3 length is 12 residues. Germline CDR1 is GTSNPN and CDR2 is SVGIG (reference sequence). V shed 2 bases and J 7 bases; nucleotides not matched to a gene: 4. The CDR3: CAWSPTGDEQYF. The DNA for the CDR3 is TGTGCCTGGAGTCCGACAGGGGATGAGCAGTACTTC.

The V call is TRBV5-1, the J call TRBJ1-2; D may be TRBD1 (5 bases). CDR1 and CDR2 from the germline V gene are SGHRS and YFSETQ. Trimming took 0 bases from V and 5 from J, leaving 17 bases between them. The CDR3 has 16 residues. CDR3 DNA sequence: TGCGCCAGCAGCTTGGTTGGGGACCGAGCCTCATATGGCTACACCTTC. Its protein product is CASSLVGDRASYGYTF. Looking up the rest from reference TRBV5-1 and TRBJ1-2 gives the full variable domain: KAGVTQTPRYLIKTRGQQVTLSCSPISGHRSVSWYQQTPGQGLQFLFEYFSETQRNKGNFPGRFSGRQFSNSRSEMNVSTLELGDSALYLCASSLVGDRASYGYTFGSGTRLTVV.

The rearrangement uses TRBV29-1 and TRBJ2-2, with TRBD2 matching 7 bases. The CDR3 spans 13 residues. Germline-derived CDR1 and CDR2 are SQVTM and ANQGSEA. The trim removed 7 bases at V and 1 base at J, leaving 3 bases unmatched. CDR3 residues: CSAASGNTGELFF. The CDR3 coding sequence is TGCAGCGCCGCTAGCGGGAACACCGGGGAGCTGTTTTTT.

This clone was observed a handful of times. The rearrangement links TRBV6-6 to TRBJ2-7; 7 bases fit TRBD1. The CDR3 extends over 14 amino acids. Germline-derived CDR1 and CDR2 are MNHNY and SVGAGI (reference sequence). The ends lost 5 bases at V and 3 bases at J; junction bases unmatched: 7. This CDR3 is CASSPSGQSYEQYF. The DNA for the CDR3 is TGTGCCAGCAGTCCCTCGGGACAGAGCTACGAGCAGTACTTC.

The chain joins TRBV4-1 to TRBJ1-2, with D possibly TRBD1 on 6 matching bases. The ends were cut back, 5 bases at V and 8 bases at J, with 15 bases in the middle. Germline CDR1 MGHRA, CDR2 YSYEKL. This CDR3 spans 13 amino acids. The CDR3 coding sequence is TGCGCCAGCAGCTCAGAAGGGGGATCCGGCTACACCTTC. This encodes CASSSEGGSGYTF.

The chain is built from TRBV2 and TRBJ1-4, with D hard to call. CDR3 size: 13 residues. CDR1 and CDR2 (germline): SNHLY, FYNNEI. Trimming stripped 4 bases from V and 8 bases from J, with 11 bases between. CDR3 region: CASSGPSGEKLFF. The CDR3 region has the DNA TGTGCCAGCAGTGGTCCTTCAGGCGAAAAACTGTTTTTT.

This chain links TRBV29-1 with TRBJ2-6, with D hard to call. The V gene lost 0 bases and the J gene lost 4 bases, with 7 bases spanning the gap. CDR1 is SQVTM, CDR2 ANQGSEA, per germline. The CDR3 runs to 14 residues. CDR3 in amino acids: CSVEEGIGANVLTF. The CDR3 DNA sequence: TGCAGCGTTGAAGAAGGGATCGGGGCCAACGTCCTGACTTTC.

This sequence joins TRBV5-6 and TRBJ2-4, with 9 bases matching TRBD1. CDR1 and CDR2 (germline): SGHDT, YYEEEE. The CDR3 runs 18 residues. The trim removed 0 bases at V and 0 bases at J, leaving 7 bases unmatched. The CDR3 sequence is CASSLVGTGFLAKNIQYF. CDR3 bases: TGTGCCAGCAGCTTGGTGGGGACAGGGTTTCTAGCCAAAAACATTCAGTACTTC.

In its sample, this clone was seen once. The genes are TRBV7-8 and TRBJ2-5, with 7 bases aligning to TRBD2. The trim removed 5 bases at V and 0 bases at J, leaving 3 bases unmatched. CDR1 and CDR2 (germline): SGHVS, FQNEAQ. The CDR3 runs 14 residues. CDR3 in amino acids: CASSLTSHQETQYF. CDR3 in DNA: TGTGCCAGCAGCCTGACTAGCCACCAAGAGACCCAGTACTTC.

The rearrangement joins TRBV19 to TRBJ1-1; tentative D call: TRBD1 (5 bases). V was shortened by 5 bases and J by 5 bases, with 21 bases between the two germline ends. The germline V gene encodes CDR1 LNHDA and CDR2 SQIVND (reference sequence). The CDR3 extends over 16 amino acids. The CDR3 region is CASSLTRTGGVTEAFF. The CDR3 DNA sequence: TGTGCCAGTAGTCTAACCCGTACAGGTGGGGTTACTGAAGCTTTCTTT.

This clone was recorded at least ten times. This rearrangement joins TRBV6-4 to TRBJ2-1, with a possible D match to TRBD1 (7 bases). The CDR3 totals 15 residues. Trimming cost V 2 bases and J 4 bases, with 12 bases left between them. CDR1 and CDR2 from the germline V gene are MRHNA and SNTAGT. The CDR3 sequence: CASSDGAGGYNEQFF. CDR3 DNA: TGTGCCAGCAGTGACGGGGCAGGGGGGTACAATGAGCAGTTCTTC.

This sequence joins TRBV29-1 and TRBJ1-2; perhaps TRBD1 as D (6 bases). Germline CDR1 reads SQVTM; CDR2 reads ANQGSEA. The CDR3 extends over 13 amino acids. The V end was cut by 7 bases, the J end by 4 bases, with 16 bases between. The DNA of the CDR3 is TGCAGCGCCGCGGGCAGGGGAGGCTATGGCTACACCTTC. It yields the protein CSAAGRGGYGYTF. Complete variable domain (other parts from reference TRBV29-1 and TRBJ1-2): SAVISQKPSRDICQRGTSLTIQCQVDSQVTMMFWYRQQPGQSLTLIATANQGSEATYESGFVIDKFPISRPNLTFSTLTVSNMSPEDSSIYLCSAAGRGGYGYTFGSGTRLTVV.